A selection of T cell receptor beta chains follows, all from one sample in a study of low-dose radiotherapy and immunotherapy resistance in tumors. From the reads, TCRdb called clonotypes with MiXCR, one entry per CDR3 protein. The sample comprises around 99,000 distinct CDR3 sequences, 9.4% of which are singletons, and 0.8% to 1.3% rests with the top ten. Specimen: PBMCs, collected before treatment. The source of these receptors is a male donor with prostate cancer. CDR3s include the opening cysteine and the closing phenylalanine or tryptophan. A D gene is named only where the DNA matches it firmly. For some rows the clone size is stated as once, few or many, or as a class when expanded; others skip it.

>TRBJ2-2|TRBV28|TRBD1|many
CASVQGAQSGELFF
TGTGCCAGCGTCCAGGGGGCGCAGTCCGGGGAGCTGTTTTTT
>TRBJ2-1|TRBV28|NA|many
CASSLRTLMNEQFF
TGTGCCAGCAGCTTAAGGACCCTCATGAATGAGCAGTTCTTC
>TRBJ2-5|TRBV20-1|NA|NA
CSARGPGSQETQYF
TGCAGTGCTAGAGGCCCGGGGTCACAAGAGACCCAGTACTTC
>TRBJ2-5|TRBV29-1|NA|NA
CSVSAGETQYF
TGCAGCGTTTCCGCCGGGGAGACCCAGTACTTC
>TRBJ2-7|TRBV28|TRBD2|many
CASSFWGGSSYEQYF
TGTGCCAGCAGTTTTTGGGGGGGAAGCTCCTACGAGCAGTACTTC
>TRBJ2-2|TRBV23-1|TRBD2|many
CASSHSTGLVNTGELFF
TGCGCCAGCAGTCACTCTACCGGACTAGTAAACACCGGGGAGCTGTTTTTT
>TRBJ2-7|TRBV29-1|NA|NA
CSVVKGTYEQYF
TGCAGCGTTGTTAAGGGGACCTACGAGCAGTACTTC
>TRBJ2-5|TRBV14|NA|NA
CASSQVFQGPFQETQYF
TGTGCCAGCAGCCAAGTTTTTCAAGGGCCCTTCCAAGAGACCCAGTACTTC
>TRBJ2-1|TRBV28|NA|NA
CASRPRLGNEQFF
TGTGCCAGTAGACCGAGACTGGGCAATGAGCAGTTCTTC
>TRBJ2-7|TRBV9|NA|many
CASGKGVNEQYF
TGTGCCAGCGGCAAGGGCGTCAACGAGCAGTACTTC
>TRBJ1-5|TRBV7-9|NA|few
CASSLKGSNQPQHF
TGTGCCAGCAGCCTAAAGGGGAGCAATCAGCCCCAGCATTTT
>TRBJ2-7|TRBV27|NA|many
CASSLKSTSSYEQYF
TGTGCCAGCAGTTTAAAAAGTACGAGCTCCTACGAGCAGTACTTC
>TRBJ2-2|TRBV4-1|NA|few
CASSPHENTGELFF
TGCGCCAGCAGCCCCCATGAGAACACCGGGGAGCTGTTTTTT
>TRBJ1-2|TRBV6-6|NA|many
CASRRGTGTRPDYGYTF
TGTGCCAGCAGGCGCGGCACCGGGACACGACCGGACTATGGCTACACCTTC
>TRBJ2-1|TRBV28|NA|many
CASKAGGTLPHNEQFF
TGTGCCAGCAAAGCGGGCGGGACCCTCCCCCACAATGAGCAGTTCTTC
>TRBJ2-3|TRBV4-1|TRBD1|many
CASSPQGASDTQYF
TGCGCCAGCAGCCCACAGGGGGCCTCAGATACGCAGTATTTT
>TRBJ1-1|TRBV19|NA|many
CASTSGGSEAFF
TGTGCCAGTACCAGTGGGGGAAGTGAAGCTTTCTTT
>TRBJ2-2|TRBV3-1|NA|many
CASSLHGELFF
TGTGCCAGCAGCCTTCACGGGGAGCTGTTTTTT
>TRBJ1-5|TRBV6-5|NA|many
CASSRLGLRTHQPQHF
TGTGCCAGCAGTCGATTGGGACTCCGGACCCATCAGCCCCAGCATTTT
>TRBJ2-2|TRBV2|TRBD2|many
CASRYGLAESTGELFF
TGTGCCAGCAGATACGGACTAGCGGAGAGCACCGGGGAGCTGTTTTTT
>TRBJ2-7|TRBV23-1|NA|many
CASSQSKPGLRSYEQYF
TGCGCCAGCAGTCAATCCAAACCCGGTCTGAGGTCCTACGAGCAGTACTTC
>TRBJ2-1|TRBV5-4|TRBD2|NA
CASTVSGSSFSREQFF
TGTGCCAGCACCGTTAGCGGGAGCTCATTTTCCCGTGAGCAGTTCTTC
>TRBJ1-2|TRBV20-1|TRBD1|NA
CSARSGTGGGYTF
TGCAGTGCTAGGAGCGGGACAGGGGGAGGCTACACCTTC
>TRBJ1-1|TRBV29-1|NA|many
CSAGGQYVTEAFF
TGCAGCGCTGGAGGCCAGTATGTCACTGAAGCTTTCTTT
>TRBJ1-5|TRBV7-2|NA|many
CASSRDGSYQPQHF
TGTGCCAGCAGCCGAGATGGATCTTATCAGCCCCAGCATTTT
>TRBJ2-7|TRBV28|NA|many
CASSLGGSEQYF
TGTGCCAGCAGTTTAGGGGGGAGCGAGCAGTACTTC
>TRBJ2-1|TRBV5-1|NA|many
CASRLGPNNEQFF
TGCGCCAGCAGATTGGGGCCCAACAATGAGCAGTTCTTC
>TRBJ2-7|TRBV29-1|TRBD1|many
CSVRTGEDYEQYF
TGCAGCGTTCGGACAGGGGAAGATTACGAGCAGTACTTC
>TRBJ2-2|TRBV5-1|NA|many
CASSFWGSSGELFF
TGCGCCAGCAGCTTTTGGGGCTCGTCCGGGGAGCTGTTTTTT
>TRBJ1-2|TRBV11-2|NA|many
CASSLDDRHTGYTF
TGTGCCAGCAGCTTAGATGACAGGCACACTGGCTACACCTTC
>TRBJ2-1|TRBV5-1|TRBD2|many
CASSPAGVSYNEQFF
TGCGCCAGCAGCCCAGCGGGAGTTAGCTACAATGAGCAGTTCTTC
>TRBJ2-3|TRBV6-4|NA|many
CASSRGSTDTQYF
TGTGCCAGCAGTCGCGGATCCACAGATACGCAGTATTTT
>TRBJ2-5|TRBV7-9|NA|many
CASSLNKETQYF
TGTGCCAGCAGCCTGAACAAGGAGACCCAGTACTTC
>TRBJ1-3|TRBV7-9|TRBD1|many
CASSRLDRVGNTIYF
TGTGCCAGCAGCCGACTGGACAGGGTGGGAAACACCATATATTTT
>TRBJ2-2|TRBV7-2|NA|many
CASSLVQGIGTGELFF
TGTGCCAGCAGCTTAGTACAGGGAATTGGCACCGGGGAGCTGTTTTTT
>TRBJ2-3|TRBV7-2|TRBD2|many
CASSSGTTPWAQYF
TGTGCCAGCAGCTCGGGGACTACTCCCTGGGCGCAGTATTTT
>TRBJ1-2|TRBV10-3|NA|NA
CATHVGQERGYTF
TGTGCCACCCACGTCGGGCAGGAGCGGGGCTACACCTTC
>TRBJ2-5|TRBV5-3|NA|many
CASSLMGLRGQETQYF
TGTGCCAGCAGCTTGATGGGGTTGAGGGGACAAGAGACCCAGTACTTC
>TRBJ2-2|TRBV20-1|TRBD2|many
CSARVSGRWELFF
TGCAGTGCTAGAGTTAGCGGGAGATGGGAGCTGTTTTTT
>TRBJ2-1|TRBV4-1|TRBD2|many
CASSTSGSSNNEQFF
TGCGCCAGCAGCACCAGCGGGAGTTCCAACAATGAGCAGTTCTTC
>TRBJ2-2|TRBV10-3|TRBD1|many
CAISGQGGSGELFF
TGTGCCATCAGCGGACAGGGCGGGTCCGGGGAGCTGTTTTTT
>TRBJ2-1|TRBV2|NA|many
CASFRDKNWGQFF
TGTGCCAGCTTCCGGGATAAGAACTGGGGGCAGTTCTTC